Following are 16 T cell receptor beta chains from one sample sequenced in a study of graft-versus-host responses after intestinal transplantation. These receptors are not linked to any known antigen. TCRdb's copy holds only in-frame clones and misses some; the assay was immunoSEQ multiplex PCR. Of roughly 100,000 clones listed, roughly 91% are singletons. Sample: unstimulated CD4+ T cells sorted from spleen or lymph node cells, taken before transplant. The receptor source for this set is a human donor who was the organ donor for an intestinal transplant.

The gene calls are TRBV7-9 and TRBJ2-5; 10 bases map to TRBD2. The germline V gene has CDR1 SEHNR and CDR2 FQNEAQ (reference sequence). The junction had 8 bases not matched to a gene; V was cut back by 5 bases and J by 2 bases. The CDR3 consists of 16 residues. The chain's CDR3 is CASSTSGLARQETQYF. DNA of the CDR3: TGTGCCAGCAGCACCTCGGGACTAGCGAGGCAAGAGACCCAGTACTTC.

This chain links TRBV7-2 with TRBJ1-5; no reliable D call. The CDR3 is made up of 13 amino acids. V was pared by 3 bases and J by 6 bases, with 9 bases between. Per the germline V gene, CDR1 is SGHTA and CDR2 is FQGNSA. DNA for the CDR3: TGTGCCAGCAGCTTCCCACACAGTCAGCCCCAGCATTTT. Translation: CASSFPHSQPQHF.

The CDR3 DNA follows: TGTGCCAGCAGCCCCTGGACTACCGGAAATGAGCAGTTCTTC. As protein: CASSPWTTGNEQFF. J is TRBJ2-1 and V is TRBV7-3; perhaps TRBD2 as D (6 bases). Trimming stripped 5 bases from V and 7 bases from J, with 15 bases between. The germline V gene has CDR1 SGHTA and CDR2 FQGTGA. This CDR3 contains 14 residues.

The rearrangement links TRBV4-3 to TRBJ1-4; the match to TRBD1 covers 9 bases. Losses at the gene ends were 3 bases for V and 7 bases for J; bases not matched to a gene: 9. This CDR3 is built from 16 residues. In germline, CDR1 is LGHNA, CDR2 YSLEER. The CDR3 loop reads CASSQAPGQGGEKLFF. The CDR3 DNA is TGCGCCAGCAGCCAGGCTCCGGGACAGGGAGGTGAAAAACTGTTTTTT.

The J gene is TRBJ2-1, the V gene TRBV11-2, with 11 bases fitting TRBD2. The ends lost 2 bases at V and 9 bases at J; junction bases unmatched: 9. CDR1 is SGHAT, CDR2 FQNNGV, per germline. This CDR3 has 16 amino acids. The CDR3 reads CASSLQSSGGRSEQFF. The CDR3 DNA reads as TGTGCCAGCAGCTTACAGTCTAGCGGGGGGCGGAGTGAGCAGTTCTTC.

This chain links TRBV5-1 with TRBJ1-1; 12 bases are a match to TRBD1. CDR3 length: 16 residues. The V gene end was trimmed by 9 bases and the J gene end by 3 bases; junction bases not matched to a gene: 12. Looked up from germline, CDR1 is SGHRS and CDR2 is YFSETQ. The CDR3 nucleotides read TGCGCCACCAGGGGGGGGACAGGGGGCAGGGACACTGAAGCTTTCTTT. Translated, it gives CATRGGTGGRDTEAFF.

The chain employs TRBV6-4 and TRBJ2-3; D remains unclear. Germline values: CDR1 MRHNA, CDR2 SNTAGT. The CDR3 is 16 residues long. Trimming shortened V by 7 bases and J by 0 bases, and 17 bases separated the two germline ends. CDR3 protein: CASTPAPATSTDTQYF. CDR3 DNA sequence: TGTGCCAGCACCCCTGCGCCAGCGACCAGCACAGATACGCAGTATTTT.

The V call is TRBV7-2, the J call TRBJ2-5; no reliable D call. Trimming shortened V by 1 base and J by 5 bases, and 14 bases separated the two germline ends. The CDR3 contains 15 residues. Germline V lookup: CDR1 SGHTA, CDR2 FQGNSA. In nucleotides, the CDR3 is TGTGCCAGCAGCTTAGGGCCGGGTGGTACGGAGACCCAGTACTTC. It specifies CASSLGPGGTETQYF.

This chain links TRBV5-5 with TRBJ2-7; 8 nucleotides align to TRBD1. After removal of 0 bases from V and 5 bases from J, the junction contained 7 bases not matched to a gene. CDR1 SGHKS and CDR2 YYEKEE come from the germline V gene (reference sequence). There are 15 residues in the CDR3. The CDR3 region has the DNA TGTGCCAGCAGCTTGGACGGACAGGGCGTCAACGAGCAGTACTTC. Protein product: CASSLDGQGVNEQYF.

The chain uses TRBV19 and TRBJ1-5; D not resolved. V lost 0 bases to trimming and J lost 5 bases, with 5 bases between them. The V gene's germline CDR1 is LNHDA and CDR2 SQIVND (reference sequence). This CDR3 comprises 13 residues. The CDR3 sequence: CASSIEGDQPQHF. The CDR3 coding sequence is TGTGCCAGTAGTATAGAGGGAGATCAGCCCCAGCATTTT.

V is TRBV7-6 and J is TRBJ1-1; weak D call: TRBD1 (5 bases). Germline lookup yields CDR1 SGHVS and CDR2 FNYEAQ. The germline V and J ends were trimmed by 3 bases and 0 bases, with 11 bases remaining between them. The CDR3 totals 15 residues. CDR3 in amino acids: CASSLEGRLNTEAFF. The CDR3, as DNA: TGTGCCAGCAGCTTGGAGGGACGGCTGAACACTGAAGCTTTCTTT.

The gene calls are TRBV7-8 and TRBJ1-1; 7 bases map to TRBD1. The germline CDR1 and CDR2 sequences are SGHVS and FQNEAQ. The CDR3 runs 15 residues. The J segment lost 6 bases and the V segment lost 5 bases, leaving 12 bases of the junction unmatched. The CDR3 coding sequence is TGTGCCAGCAGCGGCACAGGGGCTGTTAGGTCTGAAGCTTTCTTT. Protein product: CASSGTGAVRSEAFF.

This clone was seen a handful of times. A read error may produce the germline difference seen at one junction end. This sequence joins TRBV4-3 and TRBJ1-6; TRBD1 agrees at 8 bases. Germline V gives CDR1 LGHNA, CDR2 YSLEER. This CDR3 comprises 12 residues. The CDR3 reads CASSQEGDRLYF. Here the CDR3 DNA reads TGCGCCAGCAGCCAAGAGGGGGACAGGTTATACTTT.

J is TRBJ2-7 and V is TRBV6-6, with 10 bases fitting TRBD1. The CDR3 runs to 15 residues. Per germline, CDR1 MNHNY and CDR2 SVGAGI (reference sequence). Unmatched junction bases numbered 7, after V lost 5 bases and J lost 3 bases. The CDR3 spells CASSATGQGLYEQYF. Written as DNA, the CDR3 is TGTGCCAGCAGTGCCACGGGACAGGGGCTCTACGAGCAGTACTTC.

The rearrangement joins TRBV6-1 to TRBJ2-7; a possible D gene is TRBD2 (5 bases). This CDR3 spans 13 amino acids. The V gene's germline CDR1 is MNHNS and CDR2 SASEGT. The ends were cut back, 6 bases at V and 3 bases at J, with 12 bases in the middle. The DNA of the CDR3 is TGTGCCAGCAGCTCGGGGAAACTCTACGAGCAGTACTTC. Residues: CASSSGKLYEQYF.

Notes on this clone: The junction departs from the called germline gene at one end, perhaps through a read error. V gene TRBV15 combines with J gene TRBJ2-6; TRBD2 matches at 8 bases. In germline, CDR1 is LNHNV, CDR2 YYDKDF (reference sequence). This CDR3 spans 17 amino acids. CDR3 bases: TGTGCCACCAGGAGAGACGGGGGGGGCTCTGGGGCCAACGTCCTGACTTTC. As protein: CATRRDGGGSGANVLTF.